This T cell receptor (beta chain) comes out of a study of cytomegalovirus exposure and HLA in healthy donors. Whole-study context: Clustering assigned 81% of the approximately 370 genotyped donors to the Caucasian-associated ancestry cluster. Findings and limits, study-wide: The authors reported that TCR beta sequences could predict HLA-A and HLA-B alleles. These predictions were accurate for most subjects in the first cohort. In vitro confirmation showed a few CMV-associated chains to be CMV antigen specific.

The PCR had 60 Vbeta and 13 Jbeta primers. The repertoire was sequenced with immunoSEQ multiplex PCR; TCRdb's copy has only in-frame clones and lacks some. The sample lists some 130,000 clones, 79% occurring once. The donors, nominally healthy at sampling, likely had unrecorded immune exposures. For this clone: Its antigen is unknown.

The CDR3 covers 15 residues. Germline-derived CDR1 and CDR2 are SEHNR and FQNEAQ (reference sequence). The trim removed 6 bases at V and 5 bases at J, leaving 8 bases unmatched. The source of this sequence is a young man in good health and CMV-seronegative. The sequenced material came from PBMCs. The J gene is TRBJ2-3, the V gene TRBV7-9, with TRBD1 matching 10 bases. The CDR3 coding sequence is TGTGCCAGCAGACCGACAGGGGGCCGGGGAGATACGCAGTATTTT. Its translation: CASRPTGGRGDTQYF.